Given below is one TCR beta chain in context. This entry is derived from a study of blood T cell repertoires in COVID-19. At the level of the study: Samples of COVID-19 (acute and convalescent) were obtained from the United States, Italy and Spain.

The germline V gene encodes CDR1 MNHEY and CDR2 SVGAGI. Trimming took off 6 bases at V and 5 bases at J, with 11 bases between the two ends. There are 13 residues in the CDR3. Original processing methods: The authors estimated nucleated cell counts from reference gene primer amplification. This table comes from immunoSEQ multiplex PCR, and its TCRdb copy is limited to in-frame clones, with some not included. The DNA was the basis for D and trimming; V, J and clone size are from that table. The sample consists of 370,000 or so clones, approximately 89% of them appearing once. Across about two dozen US areas, participants ranged in age from about 18 to 100 years. Participants were placed into cohorts based on the clinical history they reported.

Sample: PBMCs or T cells enriched from blood (not recorded which). The TCR was taken from a man aged 25 to 40 who had recovered from COVID-19. The genes are TRBV6-5 and TRBJ1-5; no clear D gene. CDR3 region: CASRPDSYQPQHF. The CDR3 DNA is TGTGCCAGCAGACCCGACTCCTATCAGCCCCAGCATTTT.